Presented here are 27 T cell receptor beta chains from one specimen sequenced in a study of Ad26.COV2.S vaccination and SARS-CoV-2 variants. Libraries were prepared by immunoSEQ multiplex PCR; TCRdb keeps only in-frame clonotypes and omits some of them. The sample contains 300,000 to 400,000 clones, over 75% of which appear only once. This sample's treatment: about 20 received Ad26.COV2.S at low or high dose, single or two shots; roughly five received placebo; per-sample allocation not given. Following the first vaccine or placebo injection, samples were taken on day 63. The material was peripheral blood, obtained in a trial of Ad26.COV2.S vaccine versus placebo. The receptors stem from a person between 18 and 65 years old who received the Ad26.COV2.S COVID-19 vaccine or a placebo.

The V gene is TRBV6-6, the J gene TRBJ1-2; unclear D gene. The V and J ends lost 5 bases and 4 bases respectively, with 29 bases between them. Germline V lookup: CDR1 MNHNY, CDR2 SVGAGI (reference sequence). The CDR3 has 19 residues. CDR3 nucleotide sequence: TGTGCCAGCAGTCAACCCTCCGGGATCGGCTTTTACTATGGCTATGGCTACACCTTC. Protein: CASSQPSGIGFYYGYGYTF.

The rearrangement links TRBV7-9 to TRBJ2-7; 10 bases agree with TRBD1. CDR1 and CDR2 from the germline V gene are SEHNR and FQNEAQ (reference sequence). The trim removed 5 bases at V and 0 bases at J, leaving 4 bases unmatched. This CDR3 comprises 15 residues. CDR3 coding DNA: TGTGCCAGCAGCAGCCGGACAGGGGGCTCCTACGAGCAGTACTTC. Encoded protein: CASSSRTGGSYEQYF.

The rearrangement uses TRBV9 and TRBJ2-7, with D unresolved. With 5 bases removed from V and 6 bases from J, the gap between germline ends came to 12 bases. The V gene's germline CDR1 is SGDLS and CDR2 YYNGEE. CDR3 length: 12 residues. CDR3 DNA: TGTGCCAGCAGTGACGGTGGGCGCGAGCAGTACTTC. Its translation: CASSDGGREQYF.

The chain couples TRBV6-4 to TRBJ1-5, with TRBD1 as a possible D gene (6 bases). Germline V CDR1 and CDR2: MRHNA, SNTAGT. The germline V and J ends were trimmed by 5 bases and 5 bases, with 10 bases remaining between them. The CDR3 is made up of 13 amino acids. The CDR3 bases are TGTGCCAGCAGTCCCGACAGGTATCAGCCCCAGCATTTT. Amino acid sequence: CASSPDRYQPQHF.

On this clone itself: At the DNA level, this CDR3 is encoded by other sequences in the same sample as well. The chain has TRBV9 and TRBJ2-7, with 8 positions matching TRBD1. Trimming took 0 bases from V and 4 from J; bases not matched to a gene: 6. The length of the CDR3 is 15 residues. Germline assignment: CDR1 SGDLS and CDR2 YYNGEE. The CDR3 reads CASSVGGQGAYEQYF. In DNA form, the CDR3 reads TGTGCCAGCAGCGTAGGTGGGCAGGGGGCTTACGAGCAGTACTTC.

J is TRBJ2-3 and V is TRBV10-1; D is possibly TRBD2 (6 bases). V gave up 10 bases and J gave up 6 bases, with 11 bases separating them. The germline V gene encodes CDR1 WNHNN and CDR2 SYGVQD (reference sequence). The CDR3 covers 11 residues. CDR3 protein: CATDSGDTQYF. CDR3 coding DNA: TGCGCCACCGATAGCGGTGATACGCAGTATTTT.

The rearrangement links TRBV6-6 to TRBJ1-5; D call uncertain. Trimming stripped 1 base from V and 0 bases from J, with 7 bases between. The CDR3 runs to 15 residues. Germline V gives CDR1 MNHNY, CDR2 SVGAGI (reference sequence). CDR3 residues: CASSYLDGSNQPQHF. The CDR3 coding sequence is TGTGCCAGCAGTTACTTGGACGGTAGCAATCAGCCCCAGCATTTT.

The CDR3 region has the DNA TGTGCCAGCAGTGGTAGGGGGGCCCCAGATACGCAGTATTTT. It yields the protein CASSGRGAPDTQYF. The genes are TRBV9 and TRBJ2-3; D may match TRBD1 or TRBD2 (6 bases each). The length of the CDR3 is 14 residues. Germline CDR1 reads SGDLS; CDR2 reads YYNGEE. Trimming stripped 5 bases from V and 4 bases from J, with 14 bases between.

The rearrangement joins TRBV3-1 (or the pseudogene TRBV3-2) to TRBJ1-2, with 9 bases identical to TRBD1. V shed 0 bases, J shed 7 bases, and the junction held 9 bases outside the gene matches. Germline-derived CDR1 and CDR2 are LGHDT and YNNKEL (reference sequence). This CDR3 has 16 residues. CDR3 sequence: CASSQDQQGAEAGYTF. The CDR3, as DNA: TGTGCCAGCAGCCAAGACCAACAGGGGGCCGAGGCTGGCTACACCTTC.

In its sample, this clone was seen a few times. The chain employs TRBV25-1 and TRBJ2-7; D tentatively fits TRBD1 or TRBD2 (5 bases each). The CDR3 runs to 12 residues. V was cut by 4 bases and J by 4 bases, with 8 bases left in between. CDR1 is MGHDK, CDR2 SYGVNS, per germline. Written as DNA, the CDR3 is TGTGCCAGCAGTGGAGGGGCGTACGAGCAGTACTTC. Amino acids: CASSGGAYEQYF.

A remark on this clone: At the DNA level, this CDR3 is encoded by other sequences in the same sample as well. The chain joins TRBV29-1 to TRBJ2-7, with a tentative D call TRBD1 (6 bases). Germline V gene lookup returns CDR1 SQVTM and CDR2 ANQGSEA. Trimming left V 4 bases short and J 2 bases short, with 9 bases between. The CDR3 covers 12 residues. The CDR3, as DNA: TGCAGCGTTGTGAGGGGGACCTACGAGCAGTACTTC. This sequence encodes CSVVRGTYEQYF.

V gene TRBV7-8 combines with J gene TRBJ1-5; perhaps TRBD1 as D (5 bases). Trimming took 1 base from V and 4 from J, leaving 8 bases between them. The length of the CDR3 is 14 residues. Germline CDR1 and CDR2: SGHVS and FQNEAQ. The CDR3 DNA follows: TGTGCCAGCAGCTTAGGGACAAATAATCAGCCCCAGCATTTT. Its translation is CASSLGTNNQPQHF. Variable domain in full (rest from reference TRBV7-8 and TRBJ1-5): GAGVSQSPRYKVAKRGQDVALRCDPISGHVSLFWYQQALGQGPEFLTYFQNEAQLDKSGLPSDRFFAERPEGSVSTLKIQRTQQEDSAVYLCASSLGTNNQPQHFGDGTRLSIL.

The rearrangement joins TRBV28 to TRBJ2-1; 15 bases are shared with TRBD2. The CDR3 contains 15 residues. CDR1 is MDHEN, CDR2 SYDVKM, per germline. Trimming took 6 bases from V and 5 from J; bases not matched to a gene: 2. The CDR3 loop reads CASSGLAGGHNEQFF. CDR3 nucleotides: TGTGCCAGCAGCGGACTAGCGGGGGGGCACAATGAGCAGTTCTTC.

The rearrangement links TRBV7-2 to TRBJ1-5, with 10 bases that match TRBD1. Germline lookup yields CDR1 SGHTA and CDR2 FQGNSA. The V segment lost 2 bases and the J segment 5 bases; nucleotides outside the gene matches: 3. CDR3 size: 15 residues. The CDR3 DNA reads TGTGCCAGCAGCTTACGGACAGGGGGAGATCAGCCCCAGCATTTT. The encoded protein is CASSLRTGGDQPQHF.

V and J are TRBV9 and TRBJ1-1; 7 bases match TRBD1. This CDR3 is built from 13 residues. The germline V gene has CDR1 SGDLS and CDR2 YYNGEE. The ends lost 2 bases at V and 13 bases at J; junction bases unmatched: 11. The CDR3 sequence is CASSVGVGDSHFF. The CDR3 nucleotides read TGTGCCAGCAGCGTGGGGGTGGGGGACAGTCATTTCTTT.

The rearrangement uses TRBV12-3 or TRBV12-4 and TRBJ1-1; unclear D gene. Trimming removed 6 bases from V and 1 base from J, with 9 bases in between. This CDR3 has 13 residues. Here the CDR3 reads CASSLGENTEAFF. Written as DNA, the CDR3 is TGTGCCAGCAGCCTCGGGGAGAACACTGAAGCTTTCTTT.

The table lists this clone with a few counts. The chain uses TRBV7-9 and TRBJ1-2; D perhaps matches TRBD1 (6 bases). The CDR3 has 13 residues. In germline, CDR1 is SEHNR, CDR2 FQNEAQ (reference sequence). V lost 1 base and J 6 bases, leaving 9 bases between the germline ends. In DNA form, the CDR3 reads TGTGCCAGCAGCTTAGGGACAGTAAATGGCTACACCTTC. Translation gives CASSLGTVNGYTF.

This clone was counted a few times. The chain is built from TRBV11-1 and TRBJ1-3; D unresolved. The germline V gene has CDR1 SGHAT and CDR2 FQDESV (reference sequence). V was cut by 2 bases and J by 3 bases, with 14 bases left in between. The CDR3 sequence is 16 residues long. This CDR3 reads CASSLSHGSGGNTIYF. DNA for the CDR3: TGTGCCAGCAGCTTATCGCATGGGAGCGGTGGAAACACCATATATTTT. Filled out from reference TRBV11-1 and TRBJ1-3, the complete variable domain reads EAEVAQSPRYKITEKSQAVAFWCDPISGHATLYWYRQILGQGPELLVQFQDESVVDDSQLPKDRFSAERLKGVDSTLKIQPAELGDSAMYLCASSLSHGSGGNTIYFGEGSWLTVV.

The chain links TRBV9 to TRBJ1-5; D is ambiguous. Trimming pared 0 bases from V and 3 bases from J, leaving 4 bases between. Germline loops: CDR1 SGDLS, CDR2 YYNGEE. The length of the CDR3 is 13 residues. The CDR3 DNA reads TGTGCCAGCAGCGTAGCTACCAATCAGCCCCAGCATTTT. Protein sequence: CASSVATNQPQHF.

V gene TRBV7-9 combines with J gene TRBJ2-7; TRBD2 matches 10 bases. The CDR3 totals 18 residues. Germline CDR1 reads SEHNR; CDR2 reads FQNEAQ (reference sequence). After removal of 5 bases from V and 0 bases from J, the junction contained 13 bases not matched to a gene. The CDR3 nucleotides read TGTGCCAGCAGCCCTAATCTAGGGACTAGCGTTAGCTCCTACGAGCAGTACTTC. It encodes CASSPNLGTSVSSYEQYF.

The chain uses TRBV5-1 and TRBJ2-7; TRBD1 aligns across 8 bases. The V gene end was trimmed by 0 bases and the J gene end by 5 bases; junction bases not matched to a gene: 4. This CDR3 is built from 14 residues. CDR1 is SGHRS and CDR2 is YFSETQ in the germline V gene. DNA for the CDR3: TGCGCCAGCAGCTTGGAGTACAGGGGGGACGAGCAGTACTTC. It encodes CASSLEYRGDEQYF.

The V gene is TRBV9, the J gene TRBJ2-1; D unclear. The CDR3 is 14 residues long. Germline V CDR1 and CDR2: SGDLS, YYNGEE. Trimming removed 1 base at V and 8 bases at J, with 13 bases between. For the CDR3, the DNA is TGTGCCAGCAGCGTATATGGTCTCGTGGATGAGCAGTTCTTC. The encoded protein is CASSVYGLVDEQFF.

DNA for the CDR3: TGTGCCAGCTCACCCCTCCAACCTTACGAGCAGTACTTC. This encodes CASSPLQPYEQYF. This rearrangement joins TRBV18 to TRBJ2-7; D call uncertain. CDR1 and CDR2 from the germline V gene are KGHSH and LQKENI. The CDR3 is made up of 13 amino acids. V was trimmed by 3 bases and J by 4 bases, leaving 10 bases between them.

V and J are TRBV5-8 and TRBJ2-3; no clear D gene. Per germline, CDR1 SGHTS and CDR2 YDEGEE. This CDR3 contains 15 residues. V lost 1 base to trimming and J lost 0 bases, with 9 bases between them. Here the CDR3 DNA reads TGTGCCAGCAGCTTGCGCCCTTCTAGCACAGATACGCAGTATTTT. Translated: CASSLRPSSTDTQYF.

The CDR3 region has the DNA TGTGCCAGCAGAGGGGGTGCACAGGGCGCAGATACGCAGTATTTT. Translating gives CASRGGAQGADTQYF. This chain connects TRBV5-4 to TRBJ2-3; maybe TRBD1 (6 bases). The V end lost 5 bases, the J end lost 4 bases, and 17 bases lay between the germline ends. The CDR3 contains 15 residues. CDR1 is SGHNT, CDR2 YYREEE, per germline (reference sequence).

The rearrangement uses TRBV30 and TRBJ1-1; possibly TRBD1 for D (5 bases). Germline assignment: CDR1 GTSNPN and CDR2 SVGIG (reference sequence). CDR3 length: 13 amino acids. V shed 3 bases and J shed 10 bases, with 18 bases lying between them. CDR3 in amino acids: CAWRPFSTAGAFF. In DNA form, the CDR3 reads TGTGCCTGGAGACCCTTCTCGACAGCCGGAGCTTTCTTT.

This rearrangement joins TRBV4-2 to TRBJ1-1; possibly TRBD1 for D (6 bases). This CDR3 region has 16 residues. Looked up from germline, CDR1 is LGHNA and CDR2 is YNFKEQ. The V end was cut by 0 bases, the J end by 1 base, with 12 bases between. The CDR3 reads CASSQEPGHQNTEAFF. The CDR3 DNA sequence: TGTGCCAGCAGCCAAGAACCGGGACACCAGAACACTGAAGCTTTCTTT.